This T cell receptor beta chain was found in a study of cytomegalovirus exposure and HLA in healthy donors. Looking at the study overall: Early released data had about 80 million unique TCRs, all coming from HLA-typed donors.

In the PCR, 60 Vbeta and 13 Jbeta primers were used. Repertoires were generated with immunoSEQ multiplex PCR, while TCRdb's copy carries only in-frame clones and drops some. This table holds 75,000 to 100,000 clones, around 8% found once. The V and J ends lost 0 bases and 2 bases respectively, with 4 bases between them. This CDR3 has 13 residues. Germline CDR1 is SGDLS and CDR2 is YYNGEE. This clone has more than one count but fewer than ten. The chain recombines TRBV9 with TRBJ2-3; no firm D call. This receptor was obtained from a man aged 50-60 years in good health and CMV-seronegative. The sequenced material came from PBMCs. The CDR3 is CASSVVNTDTQYF. The CDR3 DNA follows: TGTGCCAGCAGCGTAGTAAACACAGATACGCAGTATTTT.